Following are 29 T cell receptor beta chains from one sample sequenced in a study of CD8 T cells in Susac syndrome. cDNA came from about 0.5 to 1 ug RNA primed by random hexamers. Using its own MiXCR run on the immunoSEQ multiplex PCR reads, TCRdb lists one record per CDR3 protein. This repertoire shows about 120,000 distinct CDR3 sequences, approximately 94% found once; its top ten account for 0.095% to 0.15%. Sequencing was performed on CD4+ T cells from PBMCs. These receptors were obtained from a human donor with multiple sclerosis.

The rearrangement uses TRBV29-1 and TRBJ2-1; 13 bases agree with TRBD2. The ends lost 6 bases at V and 6 bases at J; junction bases unmatched: 14. CDR3 size: 17 residues. Germline CDR1 and CDR2: SQVTM and ANQGSEA. CDR3 DNA: TGCAGCGTCCATCCGGGGTGGACTAGCGGGAGAAGCAATGAGCAGTTCTTC. It encodes CSVHPGWTSGRSNEQFF.

The rearrangement links TRBV7-9 to TRBJ2-5; 8 bases map to TRBD2. The ends lost 3 bases at V and 5 bases at J; junction bases unmatched: 8. CDR3 length: 15 amino acids. Germline V gives CDR1 SEHNR, CDR2 FQNEAQ (reference sequence). The CDR3 is CASSLSAGGHETQYF. The DNA of the CDR3 is TGTGCCAGCAGCTTGTCCGCGGGAGGACATGAGACCCAGTACTTC.

The chain has TRBV9 and TRBJ1-5; possible D gene TRBD1, 6 bases. Per the germline V gene, CDR1 is SGDLS and CDR2 is YYNGEE. Trimming removed 3 bases at V and 7 bases at J, with 14 bases between. The CDR3 has 14 amino acids. CDR3 sequence: CASSEGGGNQPQHF. For the CDR3, the DNA is TGTGCCAGCAGCGAGGGGGGAGGGAACCAGCCCCAGCATTTT.

This sequence joins TRBV7-2 and TRBJ2-5; D possibly matches TRBD1 or TRBD2 (6 bases each). Germline V CDR1 and CDR2: SGHTA, FQGNSA. V was clipped by 6 bases and J by 5 bases, with 13 bases between them. This CDR3 is 13 amino acids long. The CDR3 region has the DNA TGTGCCAGCAGTTTTCAGGGGAGGGAGACCCAGTACTTC. Its protein product is CASSFQGRETQYF. The full variable domain, completed using reference TRBV7-2 and TRBJ2-5, is GAGVSQSPSNKVTEKGKDVELRCDPISGHTALYWYRQSLGQGLEFLIYFQGNSAPDKSGLPSDRFSAERTGGSVSTLTIQRTQQEDSAVYLCASSFQGRETQYFGPGTRLLVL.

The chain links TRBV12-3 or TRBV12-4 to TRBJ2-1; the D is unclear. The CDR3 loop spans 15 amino acids. Trimming pared 2 bases from V and 8 bases from J, leaving 16 bases between. This CDR3 is CASSLIPPRGYEQFF. In DNA, the CDR3 is TGTGCCAGCAGTTTAATCCCCCCGCGTGGCTATGAGCAGTTCTTC.

The rearrangement uses TRBV7-9 and TRBJ1-1; perhaps TRBD1 as D (6 bases). The CDR3 has 17 amino acids. CDR1 SEHNR and CDR2 FQNEAQ come from the germline V gene (reference sequence). The ends were cut back, 3 bases at V and 3 bases at J, with 20 bases in the middle. CDR3 sequence: CASSLSNRERGDTEAFF. The CDR3 DNA sequence: TGTGCCAGCAGCTTGTCTAACAGGGAAAGGGGGGACACTGAAGCTTTCTTT.

The V call is TRBV9, the J call TRBJ2-1; D may match TRBD1 or TRBD2 (6 bases each). V shed 0 bases and J shed 2 bases, with 9 bases lying between them. The CDR3 length is 15 residues. Germline V gene sequence: CDR1 SGDLS, CDR2 YYNGEE. The CDR3 reads CASSVGRGAYNEQFF. The CDR3 DNA reads as TGTGCCAGCAGCGTAGGTAGGGGGGCCTACAATGAGCAGTTCTTC.

V gene TRBV27 combines with J gene TRBJ2-3, with TRBD2 identical over 7 bases. CDR3 size: 15 residues. Per the germline V gene, CDR1 is MNHEY and CDR2 is SMNVEV (reference sequence). Trimming at V came to 4 bases and at J to 0 bases, leaving 4 bases not matched to a gene. The CDR3, as DNA: TGTGCCAGCAGTTCCCCAGCGGGGAGCACAGATACGCAGTATTTT. Translating gives CASSSPAGSTDTQYF.

This clonotype was seen only once. This rearrangement joins TRBV4-3 to TRBJ1-2, with a weak D call TRBD1 (6 bases). Germline CDR1 and CDR2: LGHNA and YSLEER. Trimming pared 4 bases from V and 6 bases from J, leaving 18 bases between. The CDR3 is 15 residues long. CDR3 sequence: CASSPREGGDHGYTF. The CDR3 DNA follows: TGCGCCAGCAGCCCAAGGGAAGGGGGGGATCATGGCTACACCTTC.

The rearrangement uses TRBV30 and TRBJ2-7, with 8 bases aligning to TRBD1. CDR1 and CDR2 from the germline V gene are GTSNPN and SVGIG (reference sequence). The V gene end was trimmed by 1 base and the J gene end by 4 bases; junction bases not matched to a gene: 3. This CDR3 is 13 amino acids long. In DNA form, the CDR3 reads TGTGCCTGGAGTGGGGACAGGACGTACGAGCAGTACTTC. As protein: CAWSGDRTYEQYF.

The chain links TRBV18 to TRBJ1-1, with D maybe TRBD1 (5 bases). Trimming left V 8 bases short and J 5 bases short, with 12 bases between. The CDR3 runs 12 residues. The germline gives CDR1 KGHSH, CDR2 LQKENI. CDR3 region: CASLSRGTEAFF. As DNA, the CDR3 is TGTGCCAGCCTGTCCCGGGGGACTGAAGCTTTCTTT.

This chain joins TRBV18 and TRBJ2-7; 8 bases align to TRBD2. Germline-derived CDR1 and CDR2 are KGHSH and LQKENI. The CDR3 totals 17 residues. V lost 3 bases, J lost 2 bases, and 12 bases stayed unmatched. The CDR3 reads CASSPGLGAGGTYEQYF. CDR3 sequence (DNA): TGTGCCAGCTCACCGGGACTAGGGGCTGGGGGAACCTACGAGCAGTACTTC.

The J gene is TRBJ2-7, the V gene TRBV30; TRBD1 is a possible D gene (6 bases). The V end was cut by 8 bases, the J end by 3 bases, with 17 bases between. Germline V lookup: CDR1 GTSNPN, CDR2 SVGIG (reference sequence). The CDR3 has 13 amino acids. Here the CDR3 DNA reads TGTGCCCGAGACAGCGACAGGCGCTACGAGCAGTACTTC. This codes for CARDSDRRYEQYF.

The V call is TRBV2, the J call TRBJ1-5; 8 positions match TRBD1. This CDR3 has 15 amino acids. With V trimmed by 4 bases and J by 4 bases, 6 bases remained unmatched. CDR1 is SNHLY, CDR2 FYNNEI, per germline. Here the CDR3 reads CASSGTGPANQPQHF. CDR3 nucleotides: TGTGCCAGCAGTGGGACAGGGCCAGCAAATCAGCCCCAGCATTTT.

The rearrangement joins TRBV27 to TRBJ1-2; D remains ambiguous. The V gene's germline CDR1 is MNHEY and CDR2 SMNVEV (reference sequence). There are 14 residues in the CDR3. V was shortened by 10 bases and J by 2 bases, with 17 bases between the two germline ends. The DNA of the CDR3 is TGTGCCACCTTCGGTTTCGAGGACAACTATGGCTACACCTTC. This gives the protein CATFGFEDNYGYTF.

This chain joins TRBV30 and TRBJ1-1; possible D gene TRBD1, 5 bases. The germline gives CDR1 GTSNPN, CDR2 SVGIG (reference sequence). This CDR3 is 12 amino acids long. The V and J ends lost 1 base and 7 bases respectively, with 10 bases between them. The CDR3 DNA sequence: TGTGCCTGGAGTGGAGGGGTACTTGAAGCTTTCTTT. Translating gives CAWSGGVLEAFF.

This clonotype has just one count. V gene TRBV20-1 combines with J gene TRBJ1-5; D remains ambiguous. Germline lookup yields CDR1 DFQATT and CDR2 SNEGSKA (reference sequence). The CDR3 is 12 amino acids. V lost 6 bases and J lost 7, with 13 bases in between. The CDR3 protein is CSASPTDQPQHF. CDR3 sequence (DNA): TGCAGTGCCTCTCCGACTGACCAGCCCCAGCATTTT.

The chain joins TRBV2 to TRBJ2-5, with no clear D. The CDR3 is 14 residues long. With 7 bases removed from V and 1 base from J, the gap between germline ends came to 13 bases. Looked up from germline, CDR1 is SNHLY and CDR2 is FYNNEI. The CDR3 DNA follows: TGTGCCAGCACTCCTATGTACAGCCAAGAGACCCAGTACTTC. This encodes CASTPMYSQETQYF.

This rearrangement joins TRBV19 to TRBJ1-2; D gene uncertain. The V gene lost 6 bases and the J gene lost 1 base, with 12 bases spanning the gap. There are 14 residues in the CDR3. Germline V gene data show CDR1 as LNHDA and CDR2 as SQIVND (reference sequence). This CDR3 reads CASRIVPDNYGYTF. DNA of the CDR3: TGTGCCAGTAGAATCGTCCCGGATAACTATGGCTACACCTTC.

The rearrangement joins TRBV12-3 or TRBV12-4 to TRBJ2-1; possibly TRBD2 for D (6 bases). V was clipped by 6 bases and J by 6 bases, with 27 bases between them. The CDR3 is 18 residues long. This chain's CDR3 is CASSPGRMVGGSRNEQFF. DNA for the CDR3: TGTGCCAGCAGCCCCGGGCGTATGGTGGGAGGTTCCCGCAATGAGCAGTTCTTC.

The J gene is TRBJ1-2, the V gene TRBV25-1; perhaps TRBD1 as D (6 bases). Germline CDR1 MGHDK, CDR2 SYGVNS. The CDR3 runs to 13 residues. V gave up 6 bases and J gave up 4 bases, with 12 bases separating them. The CDR3 spells CASSAGGPYGYTF. DNA of the CDR3: TGTGCCAGCAGCGCCGGGGGGCCCTATGGCTACACCTTC.

The chain links TRBV28 to TRBJ1-1; D is unclear. Germline V lookup: CDR1 MDHEN, CDR2 SYDVKM. V was pared by 3 bases and J by 0 bases, with 5 bases between. The CDR3 sequence is 13 residues long. CDR3 in amino acids: CASSLIVNTEAFF. The DNA for the CDR3 is TGTGCCAGCAGTTTGATCGTGAACACTGAAGCTTTCTTT.

J is TRBJ1-2 and V is TRBV29-1; 7 positions agree with TRBD1. CDR3 length equals 15 residues. The V gene's germline CDR1 is SQVTM and CDR2 ANQGSEA. V gave up 0 bases and J gave up 4 bases; unmatched junction bases: 8. The CDR3 DNA sequence: TGCAGCGTTGAAGATATTAAGGGGGCGGTCTATGGCTACACCTTC. Its translation is CSVEDIKGAVYGYTF. Full variable domain (missing parts from reference TRBV29-1 and TRBJ1-2): SAVISQKPSRDICQRGTSLTIQCQVDSQVTMMFWYRQQPGQSLTLIATANQGSEATYESGFVIDKFPISRPNLTFSTLTVSNMSPEDSSIYLCSVEDIKGAVYGYTFGSGTRLTVV.

The CDR3 bases are TGTGCCTGGAGCCTAGGTGGGTCCACGAGGACTGAAGCTTTCTTT. Translation: CAWSLGGSTRTEAFF. The chain employs TRBV30 and TRBJ1-1, with D unresolved. There are 15 residues in the CDR3. V was trimmed by 3 bases and J by 5 bases, leaving 19 bases between them. Germline CDR1 is GTSNPN and CDR2 is SVGIG (reference sequence).

V is TRBV12-3 or TRBV12-4 and J is TRBJ1-6; the match to TRBD1 covers 7 bases. CDR3 length: 13 residues. V trimming: 6 bases; J trimming: 14 bases; junction bases outside the gene matches: 10. The DNA of the CDR3 is TGTGCCAGCAGCCCCAGACAGGGAAGCACCCTCCACTTT. It is translated as CASSPRQGSTLHF.

The chain employs TRBV29-1 and TRBJ1-1; possibly TRBD1 for D (6 bases). Trimming cost V 6 bases and J 5 bases, with 19 bases left between them. Germline values: CDR1 SQVTM, CDR2 ANQGSEA. The CDR3 is 14 residues long. The CDR3 region is CSVTAGGGGTEAFF. Written as DNA, the CDR3 is TGCAGCGTCACCGCCGGGGGAGGGGGGACTGAAGCTTTCTTT.

This clonotype showed up just once. The chain employs TRBV6-6 and TRBJ1-6, with 7 bases matching TRBD1. Germline loops: CDR1 MNHNY, CDR2 SVGAGI (reference sequence). V shed 8 bases, J shed 8 bases, and the junction held 15 bases outside the gene matches. The CDR3 extends over 16 amino acids. CDR3: CASCRTGLPTDSPLHF. Written as DNA, the CDR3 is TGTGCCAGCTGTAGGACAGGCCTTCCCACCGATTCACCCCTCCACTTT.

V usage is TRBV7-2 and J usage is TRBJ2-4; D may be TRBD1 (6 bases). The CDR3 covers 16 residues. Germline-derived CDR1 and CDR2 are SGHTA and FQGNSA. Trimming stripped 5 bases from V and 0 bases from J, with 14 bases between. The DNA for the CDR3 is TGTGCCAGCAGCACCTTGACAGGACTAGCCAAAAACATTCAGTACTTC. This translates into CASSTLTGLAKNIQYF. Drawing the rest from reference TRBV7-2 and TRBJ2-4, the complete variable domain is GAGVSQSPSNKVTEKGKDVELRCDPISGHTALYWYRQSLGQGLEFLIYFQGNSAPDKSGLPSDRFSAERTGGSVSTLTIQRTQQEDSAVYLCASSTLTGLAKNIQYFGAGTRLSVL.

The chain employs TRBV28 and TRBJ2-7; 10 bases line up with TRBD1. Germline lookup yields CDR1 MDHEN and CDR2 SYDVKM. This CDR3 spans 13 amino acids. The V and J ends lost 11 bases and 3 bases, in that order; junction bases with no gene match: 7. The CDR3, as DNA: TGTGCCGGCGGTCGGACAGGGGGCTACGAGCAGTACTTC. This codes for CAGGRTGGYEQYF.